The 6 T cell receptor beta chains below come from one sample, sequenced in a study of T cell responses to AZD1222 COVID-19 vaccine. Sequencing was performed with immunoSEQ multiplex PCR; in TCRdb, only in-frame clones are kept and a portion is missing. The table records around 160,000 clones, approximately 90% of them present only once. The starting material was peripheral blood, obtained on day 0 of AZD1222 vaccination. The receptors were gathered from an adult in good health.

The gene calls are TRBV9 and TRBJ2-4; 8 nucleotides agree with TRBD1. Germline CDR1 SGDLS, CDR2 YYNGEE. This CDR3 region has 16 residues. The V and J ends lost 1 base and 1 base, in that order; junction bases with no gene match: 4. The CDR3 DNA reads TGTGCCAGCAGCGTATCAGGGGGCGAGGCCAAAAACATTCAGTACTTC. This gives the protein CASSVSGGEAKNIQYF.

The gene calls are TRBV6-5 and TRBJ1-3; the D gene is possibly TRBD1 (6 bases). Germline CDR1 reads MNHEY; CDR2 reads SVGAGI. Trimming pared 4 bases from V and 5 bases from J, leaving 12 bases between. The CDR3 spans 14 residues. CDR3 DNA sequence: TGTGCCAGCAGTTGGGGGGGCTCCCGAAACACCATATATTTT. This translates into CASSWGGSRNTIYF.

V gene TRBV4-2 combines with J gene TRBJ1-5, with D possibly TRBD1 on 5 matching bases. Trimming pared 0 bases from V and 6 bases from J, leaving 15 bases between. The CDR3 consists of 16 residues. Looked up from germline, CDR1 is LGHNA and CDR2 is YNFKEQ. The CDR3 nucleotides are TGTGCCAGCAGCCAAGACTCCGGGACCCCTAGTCAGCCCCAGCATTTT. Translation: CASSQDSGTPSQPQHF.

The chain combines TRBV7-2 with TRBJ2-2, with 7 bases aligning to TRBD2. The germline CDR1 and CDR2 sequences are SGHTA and FQGNSA. CDR3 length: 15 amino acids. Losses at the gene ends were 3 bases for V and 7 bases for J; bases not matched to a gene: 8. This CDR3 is CASSLVAREGGELFF. DNA of the CDR3: TGTGCCAGCAGCTTGGTAGCTAGGGAGGGCGGGGAGCTGTTTTTT.

The DNA of the CDR3 is TGTGCCAGCAGTTACGGGACCAATCAGCCCCAGCATTTT. Its protein is CASSYGTNQPQHF. The chain recombines TRBV6-5 with TRBJ1-5, with D possibly TRBD1 on 5 matching bases. Trimming took 2 bases from V and 3 from J, leaving 5 bases between them. The CDR3 extends over 13 amino acids. The V gene's germline CDR1 is MNHEY and CDR2 SVGAGI.

V is TRBV28 and J is TRBJ2-7; D uncertain. The CDR3 has 13 amino acids. Between the trimmed V and J ends, which lost 5 bases and 4 bases, there was a span of 12 bases. The germline V gene has CDR1 MDHEN and CDR2 SYDVKM. The CDR3 spells CASSQPGPYEQYF. The CDR3 bases are TGTGCCAGCAGTCAGCCCGGGCCGTACGAGCAGTACTTC.